Listed below are T cell receptor beta chains from one sample, sequenced in a study of blood T cell repertoires in COVID-19. Repertoires were generated with immunoSEQ multiplex PCR, while TCRdb's copy carries only in-frame clones and drops some. The sample consists of under 550,000 clones, 85% to 90% of them appearing once. The sample taken for sequencing was peripheral blood. Source of these receptors: a man between 18 and 35 years old with COVID-19, enrolled during active disease. Both conserved end residues are part of each CDR3. A D gene is named only where the DNA matches it firmly. The size entry is marked missing in some rows and otherwise reads once, few, many or a size class.

cdr3_aa	cdr3_nt	v_call	d_call	clone_size	j_call
CASSLGQGFYTGELFF	TGTGCCAGCAGCTTGGGACAGGGCTTTTACACCGGGGAGCTGTTTTTT	TRBV11-1	TRBD1	-	TRBJ2-2
CASSFGRQGPGELFF	TGTGCCAGCAGCTTCGGGAGACAGGGGCCCGGGGAGCTGTTTTTT	TRBV5-6	TRBD1	-	TRBJ2-2
CASSLTGAKNIQYF	TGCGCCAGCAGCTTGACAGGGGCCAAAAACATTCAGTACTTC	TRBV5-1	-	-	TRBJ2-4
CASSQGGGFAAFF	TGCGCCAGCAGCCAAGGGGGGGGTTTCGCAGCTTTCTTT	TRBV4-1	-	-	TRBJ1-1
CASSLVVAPETQYF	TGTGCCAGCAGCTTAGTAGTTGCGCCGGAGACCCAGTACTTC	TRBV7-9	-	once	TRBJ2-5
CASSRAGTRGETQYF	TGTGCCAGCAGTCGAGCCGGGACTAGAGGAGAGACCCAGTACTTC	TRBV6-4	TRBD2	few	TRBJ2-5
CASSLLWVTSGGEEKLFF	TGTGCCAGCAGCTTACTATGGGTTACGTCGGGAGGGGAGGAAAAACTGTTTTTT	TRBV7-8	-	-	TRBJ1-4
CAWEGISGTSTDTQYF	TGTGCCTGGGAGGGGATTAGCGGAACTAGCACAGATACGCAGTATTTT	TRBV30	-	-	TRBJ2-3
CASSGGVATNEKLFF	TGCGCCAGCAGTGGAGGAGTTGCAACTAATGAAAAACTGTTTTTT	TRBV23-1	-	-	TRBJ1-4
CASSQGIPYEQYF	TGTGCCAGCAGCCAGGGCATTCCCTACGAGCAGTACTTC	TRBV3-1/TRBV3-2	-	-	TRBJ2-7
CSVTGILEAFF	TGCAGTGTGACAGGGATCCTTGAAGCTTTCTTT	TRBV20-1	TRBD1	-	TRBJ1-1
CASSFGVEPQHF	TGTGCCAGCAGCTTCGGTGTGGAGCCCCAGCATTTT	TRBV7-9	-	few	TRBJ1-5
CASSLDGYGYTF	TGCGCCAGCAGCTTGGACGGCTATGGCTACACCTTC	TRBV5-1	-	-	TRBJ1-2
CASSDRAGSPGELFF	TGTGCCAGCAGTGACAGGGCAGGGTCACCCGGGGAGCTGTTTTTT	TRBV6-1	-	once	TRBJ2-2